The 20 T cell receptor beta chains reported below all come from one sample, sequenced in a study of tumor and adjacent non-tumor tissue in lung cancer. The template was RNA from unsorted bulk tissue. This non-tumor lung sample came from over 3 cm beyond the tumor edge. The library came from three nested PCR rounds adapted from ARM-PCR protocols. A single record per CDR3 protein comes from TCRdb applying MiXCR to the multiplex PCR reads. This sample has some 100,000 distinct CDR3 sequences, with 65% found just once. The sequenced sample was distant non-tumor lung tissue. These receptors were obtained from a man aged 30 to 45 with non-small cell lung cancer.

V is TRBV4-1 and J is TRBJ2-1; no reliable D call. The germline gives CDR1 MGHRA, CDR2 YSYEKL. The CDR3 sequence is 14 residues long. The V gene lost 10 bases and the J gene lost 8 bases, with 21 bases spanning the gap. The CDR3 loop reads CANSQEHSPDEQFF. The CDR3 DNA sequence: TGCGCCAATAGCCAAGAGCACTCCCCTGATGAGCAGTTCTTC.

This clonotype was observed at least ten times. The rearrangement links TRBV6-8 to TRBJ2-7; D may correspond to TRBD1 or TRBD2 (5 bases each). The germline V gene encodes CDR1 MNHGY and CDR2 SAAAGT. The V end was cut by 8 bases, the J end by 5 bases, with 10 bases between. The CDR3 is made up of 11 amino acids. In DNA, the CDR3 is TGTGCCAGCGATGGGACGCACGAGCAGTACTTC. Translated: CASDGTHEQYF.

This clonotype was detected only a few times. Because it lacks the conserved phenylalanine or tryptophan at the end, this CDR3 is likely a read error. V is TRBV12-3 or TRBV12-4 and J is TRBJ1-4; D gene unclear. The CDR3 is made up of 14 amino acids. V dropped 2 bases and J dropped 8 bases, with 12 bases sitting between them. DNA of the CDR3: TGTGCCAGCAGTTTAATGCATGTAGAAGAAAAACTGTTTTCT. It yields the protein CASSLMHVEEKLFS.

In nucleotides, the CDR3 is TGTGCCAGCAGTTACTTGGCAGGACAGGGCTACCTAAGTTCCTACAATGAGCAGTTCTTC. This codes for CASSYLAGQGYLSSYNEQFF. The rearrangement links TRBV6-2 or TRBV6-3 to TRBJ2-1; 8 nucleotides match TRBD1. V shed 1 base, J shed 1 base, and the junction held 15 bases outside the gene matches. Germline V gene sequence: CDR1 MNHEY, CDR2 SVGEGT. The CDR3 consists of 20 residues.

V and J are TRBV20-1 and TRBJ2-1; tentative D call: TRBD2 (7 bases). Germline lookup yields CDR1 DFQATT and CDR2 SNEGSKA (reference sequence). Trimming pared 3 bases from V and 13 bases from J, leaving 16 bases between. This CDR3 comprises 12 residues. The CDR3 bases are TGCAGTGCTAGGGGGGCGGGGGATAAACAGTTCTTC. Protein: CSARGAGDKQFF.

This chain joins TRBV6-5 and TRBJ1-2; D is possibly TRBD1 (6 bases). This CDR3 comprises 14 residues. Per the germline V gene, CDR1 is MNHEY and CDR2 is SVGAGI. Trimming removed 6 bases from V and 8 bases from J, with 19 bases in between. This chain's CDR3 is CASSPPGRGDGYTF. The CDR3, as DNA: TGTGCCAGCAGCCCCCCCGGCAGGGGTGACGGCTACACCTTC.

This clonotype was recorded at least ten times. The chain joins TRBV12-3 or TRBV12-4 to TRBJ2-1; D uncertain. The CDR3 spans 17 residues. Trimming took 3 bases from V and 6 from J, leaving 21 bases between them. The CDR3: CASSLSQLEINSNEQFF. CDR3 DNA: TGTGCCAGCAGTTTGAGCCAATTAGAGATTAACTCCAATGAGCAGTTCTTC.

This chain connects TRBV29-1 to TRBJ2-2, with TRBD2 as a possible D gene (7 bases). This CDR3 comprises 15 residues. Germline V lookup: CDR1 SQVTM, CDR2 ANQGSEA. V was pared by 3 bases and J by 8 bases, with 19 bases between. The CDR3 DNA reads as TGCAGCGTTGATACTGGGGGGGGCCTTCCAGGGGAGCTGTTTTTT. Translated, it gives CSVDTGGGLPGELFF.

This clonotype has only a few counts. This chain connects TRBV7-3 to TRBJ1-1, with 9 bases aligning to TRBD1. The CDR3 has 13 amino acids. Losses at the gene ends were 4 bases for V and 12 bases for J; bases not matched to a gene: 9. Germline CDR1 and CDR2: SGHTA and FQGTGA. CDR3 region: CASSSDRGMVTFF. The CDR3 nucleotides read TGTGCCAGCAGCTCTGACAGGGGGATGGTGACTTTCTTT.

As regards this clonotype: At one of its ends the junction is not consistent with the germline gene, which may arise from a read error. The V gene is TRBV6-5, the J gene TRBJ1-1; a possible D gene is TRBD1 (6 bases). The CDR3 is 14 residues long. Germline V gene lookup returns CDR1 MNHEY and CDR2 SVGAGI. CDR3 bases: TGTGCCGGCAGTTCACAAAACCTACAGGGAGTGGCTTTCTTT. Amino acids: CAGSSQNLQGVAFF.

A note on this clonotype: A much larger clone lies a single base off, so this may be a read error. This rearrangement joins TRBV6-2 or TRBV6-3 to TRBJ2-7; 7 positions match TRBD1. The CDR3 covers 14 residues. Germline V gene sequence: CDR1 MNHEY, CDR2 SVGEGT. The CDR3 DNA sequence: TGTGCCAGCACCAGACGGACAGGTTCCGGCGAGCTGTACTTC. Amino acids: CASTRRTGSGELYF.

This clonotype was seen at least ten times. The CDR3 DNA follows: TGTGCCAGCAGTCCCCGGGGTAGCGCCCTGCAAGAGACCCAGTACTTC. Its protein product is CASSPRGSALQETQYF. The chain links TRBV6-2 or TRBV6-3 to TRBJ2-5; D is perhaps TRBD2 (5 bases). The germline gives CDR1 MNHEY, CDR2 SVGEGT. Trimming shortened V by 5 bases and J by 2 bases, and 18 bases separated the two germline ends. CDR3 length: 16 amino acids.

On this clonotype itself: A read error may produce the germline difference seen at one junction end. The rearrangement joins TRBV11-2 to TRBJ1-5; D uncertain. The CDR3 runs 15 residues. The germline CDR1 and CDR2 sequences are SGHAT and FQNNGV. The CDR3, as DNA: TGTGACAGCAGCCCGGGAGAGCGAGCGGGTCAGCCCCAGCATTTT. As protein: CDSSPGERAGQPQHF.

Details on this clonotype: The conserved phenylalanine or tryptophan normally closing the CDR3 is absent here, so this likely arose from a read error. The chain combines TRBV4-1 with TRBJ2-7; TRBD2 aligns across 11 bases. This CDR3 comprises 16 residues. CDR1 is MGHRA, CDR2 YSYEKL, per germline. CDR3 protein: CASRQETSGTTYEQYI. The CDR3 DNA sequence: TGCGCCAGCCGCCAGGAGACTAGCGGGACAACCTACGAGCAGTACATC.

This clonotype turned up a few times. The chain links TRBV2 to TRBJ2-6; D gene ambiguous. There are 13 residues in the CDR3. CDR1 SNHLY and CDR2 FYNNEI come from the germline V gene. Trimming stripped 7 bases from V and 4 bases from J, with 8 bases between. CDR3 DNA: TGTGCCAGCAAACCCGAGGGGGCCAACGTCCTGACTTTC. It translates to CASKPEGANVLTF.

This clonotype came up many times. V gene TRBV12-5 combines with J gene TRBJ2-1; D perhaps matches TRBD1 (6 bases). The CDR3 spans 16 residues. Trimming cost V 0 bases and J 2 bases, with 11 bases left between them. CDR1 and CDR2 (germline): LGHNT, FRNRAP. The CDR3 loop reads CASGLVLGGPYNEQFF. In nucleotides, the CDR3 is TGTGCTAGTGGTTTGGTACTAGGGGGACCCTACAATGAGCAGTTCTTC.

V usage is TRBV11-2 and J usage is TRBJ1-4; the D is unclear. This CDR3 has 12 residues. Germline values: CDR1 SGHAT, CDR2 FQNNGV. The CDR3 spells CSSSANIGKLFF. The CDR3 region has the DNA TGTTCTAGCAGCGCTAACATAGGGAAACTGTTTTTT. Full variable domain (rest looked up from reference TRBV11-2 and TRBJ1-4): EAGVAQSPRYKIIEKRQSVAFWCNPISGHATLYWYQQILGQGPKLLIQFQNNGVVDDSQLPKDRFSAERLKGVDSTLKIQPAKLEDSAVYLCSSSANIGKLFFGSGTQLSVL.

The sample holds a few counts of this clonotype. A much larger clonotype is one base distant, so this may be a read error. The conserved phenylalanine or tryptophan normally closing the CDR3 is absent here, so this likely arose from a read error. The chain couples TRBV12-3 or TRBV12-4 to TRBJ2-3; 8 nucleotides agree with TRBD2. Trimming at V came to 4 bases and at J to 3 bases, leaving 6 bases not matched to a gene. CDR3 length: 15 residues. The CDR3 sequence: CASSSAGAQTDTQYS. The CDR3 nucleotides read TGTGCCAGCAGTTCAGCGGGAGCGCAAACAGATACGCAGTATTCT.

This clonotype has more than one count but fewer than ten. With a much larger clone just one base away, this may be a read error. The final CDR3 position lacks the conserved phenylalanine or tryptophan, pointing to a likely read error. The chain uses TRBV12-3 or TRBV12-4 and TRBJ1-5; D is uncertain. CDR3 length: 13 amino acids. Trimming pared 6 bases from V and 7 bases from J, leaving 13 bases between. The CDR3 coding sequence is TGTGCCAGCAGCCCTGGGCCGGGGCAGCCCCAGCATCTT. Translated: CASSPGPGQPQHL.

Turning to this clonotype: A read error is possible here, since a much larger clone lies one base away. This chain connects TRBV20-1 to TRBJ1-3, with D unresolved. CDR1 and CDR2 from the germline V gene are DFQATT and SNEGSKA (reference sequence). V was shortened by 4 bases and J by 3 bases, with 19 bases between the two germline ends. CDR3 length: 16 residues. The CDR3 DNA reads TGCAGTGCTACCCCAGAGCGGGCTTACTTTGGAAACACCATATATTTT. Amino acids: CSATPERAYFGNTIYF.